A single sample is the source of the 15 T cell receptor beta chains below, sequenced in a study of radiotherapy plus CTLA-4 blockade in lung cancer. Method: immunoSEQ multiplex PCR; TCRdb's copy keeps in-frame clones and lacks some. The data contain 65,000 to 95,000 clones, around 90% of them singletons. Source: peripheral blood, taken from a patient treated with radiotherapy plus ipilimumab. The origin of the receptors is a human donor with non-small cell lung cancer who had stable disease on radiotherapy plus ipilimumab.

The genes are TRBV11-2 and TRBJ2-2; the D is unclear. The CDR3 has 13 amino acids. In germline, CDR1 is SGHAT, CDR2 FQNNGV. Trimming stripped 0 bases from V and 5 bases from J, with 4 bases between. The CDR3 spells CASSLEGTGELFF. The CDR3 DNA is TGTGCCAGCAGCTTAGAAGGGACCGGGGAGCTGTTTTTT.

This chain uses TRBV6-5 with TRBJ2-7, with TRBD2 as a possible D gene (5 bases). Trimming removed 5 bases from V and 1 base from J, with 15 bases in between. The CDR3 totals 15 residues. Germline CDR1 MNHEY, CDR2 SVGAGI. The CDR3 protein is CASSNAGGGSYEQYF. CDR3 coding DNA: TGTGCCAGCAGTAACGCAGGAGGAGGATCCTACGAGCAGTACTTC.

This CDR3 is CASSHQGPSATGNTIYF. The CDR3 DNA sequence: TGTGCCAGCTCTCACCAGGGTCCATCCGCGACTGGAAACACCATATATTTT. This sequence joins TRBV18 and TRBJ1-3; maybe TRBD1 (5 bases). Germline CDR1 and CDR2: KGHSH and LQKENI. The CDR3 spans 17 residues. V gave up 6 bases and J gave up 2 bases, with 20 bases separating them.

The V call is TRBV18, the J call TRBJ1-2; a possible D gene is TRBD1 (6 bases). The length of the CDR3 is 13 residues. Germline CDR1 is KGHSH and CDR2 is LQKENI. V was shortened by 2 bases and J by 4 bases, with 8 bases between the two germline ends. CDR3 coding DNA: TGTGCCAGCTCACCAGGACAGAGCTATGGCTACACCTTC. Translating it yields CASSPGQSYGYTF.

The gene calls are TRBV7-9 and TRBJ1-4, with unresolved D. Trimming left V 3 bases short and J 8 bases short, with 7 bases between. Germline V gives CDR1 SEHNR, CDR2 FQNEAQ (reference sequence). The CDR3 extends over 12 amino acids. The CDR3 here is CASSFTVEKLFF. CDR3 in DNA: TGTGCCAGCAGCTTCACAGTAGAAAAACTGTTTTTT.

This clone was found once. At one end the junction does not follow the germline gene, possibly because of a read error. The chain couples TRBV5-1 to TRBJ2-5; 11 nucleotides align to TRBD2. Germline V CDR1 and CDR2: SGHRS, YFSETQ. The CDR3 extends over 17 amino acids. In nucleotides, the CDR3 is TGCGCCGGCAGCTTGCTGACTAGCGGGGCCTTACAAGAGACCCAGTACTTC. This translates into CAGSLLTSGALQETQYF.

The chain is built from TRBV5-4 and TRBJ1-6; D unresolved. Germline lookup yields CDR1 SGHNT and CDR2 YYREEE (reference sequence). Trimming left V 4 bases short and J 8 bases short, with 10 bases between. The CDR3 extends over 13 amino acids. This chain's CDR3 is CASSPQRDSPLHF. In nucleotides, the CDR3 is TGTGCCAGCAGCCCCCAGAGGGATTCACCCCTCCACTTT.

About this clone itself: At the DNA level, this CDR3 is encoded by other sequences in the same sample as well. This chain links TRBV5-1 with TRBJ2-5; 7 bases agree with TRBD2. The CDR3 runs to 14 residues. Trimming cost V 0 bases and J 1 base; bases outside gene matches: 0. CDR1 is SGHRS, CDR2 YFSETQ, per germline. The CDR3 spells CASSLGGGQETQYF. CDR3 nucleotide sequence: TGCGCCAGCAGCTTGGGCGGGGGCCAAGAGACCCAGTACTTC.

The chain couples TRBV28 to TRBJ2-7; 8 bases are shared with TRBD1. CDR3 length: 15 residues. V was clipped by 4 bases and J by 3 bases; unmatched bases: 8. Germline assignment: CDR1 MDHEN and CDR2 SYDVKM. The CDR3, as DNA: TGTGCCAGCAGTTCCGCCGGACAGGGTTACTACGAGCAGTACTTC. It encodes CASSSAGQGYYEQYF.

This chain connects TRBV6-6 to TRBJ2-1; D uncertain. This CDR3 has 14 amino acids. Germline CDR1 MNHNY, CDR2 SVGAGI (reference sequence). The V end lost 6 bases, the J end lost 1 base, and 10 bases lay between the germline ends. CDR3 sequence (DNA): TGTGCCAGCAGGCACCTCGGTTCCTACAATGAGCAGTTCTTC. Translated: CASRHLGSYNEQFF.

V is TRBV30 and J is TRBJ1-2; 7 bases are shared with TRBD1. With 2 bases clipped from V and 2 bases from J, the junction kept 8 bases outside the gene matches. This CDR3 spans 15 amino acids. Germline loops: CDR1 GTSNPN, CDR2 SVGIG (reference sequence). CDR3 in DNA: TGTGCCTGGAGTACATCCGGCAGGGGGAACTATGGCTACACCTTC. Protein: CAWSTSGRGNYGYTF.

This clone was detected only a few times. The CDR3 region has the DNA TGTGCCAGTAGTATATCGGGTAGGTTCCCCTACGAGCAGTACTTC. Protein product: CASSISGRFPYEQYF. This chain links TRBV19 with TRBJ2-7; D is unclear. Trimming took off 2 bases at V and 2 bases at J, with 13 bases between the two ends. The CDR3 runs to 15 residues. From germline, CDR1 is LNHDA and CDR2 SQIVND (reference sequence).

This rearrangement joins TRBV5-8 to TRBJ2-7; D remains unclear. In germline, CDR1 is SGHTS, CDR2 YDEGEE. Trimming pared 4 bases from V and 5 bases from J, leaving 7 bases between. The CDR3 is 11 residues long. The CDR3 sequence: CASSPRNEQYF. CDR3 nucleotides: TGTGCCAGCAGCCCAAGAAACGAGCAGTACTTC.

This clone was seen a handful of times. This rearrangement joins TRBV7-9 to TRBJ2-7; maybe TRBD1 (6 bases). Germline assignment: CDR1 SEHNR and CDR2 FQNEAQ (reference sequence). CDR3 length: 12 amino acids. V was shortened by 3 bases and J by 6 bases, with 9 bases between the two germline ends. The CDR3 loop reads CASSFTGSEQYF. The CDR3, as DNA: TGTGCCAGCAGCTTTACAGGGAGCGAGCAGTACTTC.

The chain employs TRBV13 and TRBJ2-1; TRBD2 matches 11 bases. Germline V gene lookup returns CDR1 PRHDT and CDR2 FYEKMQ (reference sequence). This CDR3 is 15 amino acids long. Germline trimming cut 3 bases from V and 7 bases from J; bases unmatched to any gene: 5. CDR3 bases: TGTGCCAGCAGCTTGCTAGCGGGGGGAGTGAATGAGCAGTTCTTC. Its translation: CASSLLAGGVNEQFF.